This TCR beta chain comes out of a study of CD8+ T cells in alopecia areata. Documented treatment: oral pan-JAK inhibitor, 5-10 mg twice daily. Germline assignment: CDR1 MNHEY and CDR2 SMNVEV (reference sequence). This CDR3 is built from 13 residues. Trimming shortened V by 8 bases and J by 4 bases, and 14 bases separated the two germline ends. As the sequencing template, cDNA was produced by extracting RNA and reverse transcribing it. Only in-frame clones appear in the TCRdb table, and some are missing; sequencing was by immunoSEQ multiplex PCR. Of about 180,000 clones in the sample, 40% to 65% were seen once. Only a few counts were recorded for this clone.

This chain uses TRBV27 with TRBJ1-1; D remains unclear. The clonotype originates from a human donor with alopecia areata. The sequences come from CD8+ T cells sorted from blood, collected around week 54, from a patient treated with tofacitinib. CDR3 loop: CASGRGKGTEAFF. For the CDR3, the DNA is TGTGCCAGCGGGAGAGGGAAGGGCACTGAAGCTTTCTTT.